The next 18 T cell receptor beta chains were all read from a single sample in a study of blood T cell repertoires in COVID-19. Profiling relied on immunoSEQ multiplex PCR, and the TCRdb table lists in-frame clones only, not all of them. Here the sample spans roughly 180,000 clones, roughly 85% being singletons. Material: peripheral blood. Source of these receptors: a woman aged 60-70 years with acute or convalescent COVID-19.

The chain couples TRBV29-1 to TRBJ2-7, with 7 bases matching TRBD2. Germline V lookup: CDR1 SQVTM, CDR2 ANQGSEA. CDR3 length: 13 amino acids. Here the CDR3 DNA reads TGCGGGGAGGGAGACTTATACGCTTACGAGCAGTACGTC. Its translation is CGEGDLYAYEQYV.

The chain has TRBV19 and TRBJ2-1, with TRBD2 as a possible D gene (6 bases). The length of the CDR3 is 16 residues. The V and J ends lost 4 bases and 5 bases respectively, with 18 bases between them. In germline, CDR1 is LNHDA, CDR2 SQIVND (reference sequence). The CDR3 DNA is TGTGCCAGTAGTACCGGGACTCACCCGTACGACAATGAGCAGTTCTTC. Residues: CASSTGTHPYDNEQFF.

The V and J genes are TRBV20-1 and TRBJ2-3, with TRBD2 identical over 12 bases. The CDR3 is made up of 16 amino acids. The germline gives CDR1 DFQATT, CDR2 SNEGSKA (reference sequence). V lost 3 bases to trimming and J lost 6 bases; unmatched junction nucleotides: 10. CDR3 nucleotides: TGCAGTGCTAGTGGTCCCTCTAGCGGGAGGGTGGATACGCAGTATTTT. This encodes CSASGPSSGRVDTQYF.

This clone was observed a few times. The rearrangement links TRBV9 to TRBJ2-1; D perhaps matches TRBD2 (6 bases). The CDR3 length is 16 residues. V was cut by 2 bases and J by 4 bases, with 16 bases left in between. Germline V gene data show CDR1 as SGDLS and CDR2 as YYNGEE. The CDR3 reads CASSVSVGLSYNEQFF. The DNA for the CDR3 is TGTGCCAGCAGCGTTTCGGTGGGACTGTCTTACAATGAGCAGTTCTTC.

The V and J genes are TRBV24-1 and TRBJ2-3; 9 bases fit TRBD2. The length of the CDR3 is 18 residues. V lost 4 bases, J lost 1 base, and 11 bases stayed unmatched. Germline CDR1 reads KGHDR; CDR2 reads SFDVKD. The CDR3: CATSEPGLALKGTDTQYF. CDR3 nucleotides: TGTGCCACCAGTGAACCGGGACTAGCTCTGAAGGGCACAGATACGCAGTATTTT.

V gene TRBV3-1 (or the pseudogene TRBV3-2) combines with J gene TRBJ1-2; 9 bases match TRBD1. Germline CDR1 and CDR2: LGHDT and YNNKEL (reference sequence). The CDR3 length is 15 residues. With 5 bases clipped from V and 4 bases from J, the junction kept 8 bases outside the gene matches. The CDR3 protein is CASSSWDRVGYGYTF. The CDR3, as DNA: TGTGCCAGCAGCTCCTGGGACAGGGTGGGCTATGGCTACACCTTC.

The V call is TRBV18, the J call TRBJ2-7, with 9 bases that match TRBD1. Germline V gene lookup returns CDR1 KGHSH and CDR2 LQKENI. The CDR3 spans 14 residues. J lost 6 bases, V lost 6 bases, and 9 bases had no gene match. The CDR3 loop is CASSPQGQGSEQYF. CDR3 DNA sequence: TGTGCCAGCTCCCCCCAGGGACAGGGATCCGAGCAGTACTTC. Filled out from reference TRBV18 and TRBJ2-7, the complete variable domain reads NAGVMQNPRHLVRRRGQEARLRCSPMKGHSHVYWYRQLPEEGLKFMVYLQKENIIDESGMPKERFSAEFPKEGPSILRIQQVVRGDSAAYFCASSPQGQGSEQYFGPGTRLTVT.

The chain carries TRBV9 and TRBJ2-5; 9 bases fit TRBD1. CDR1 is SGDLS and CDR2 is YYNGEE in the germline V gene. V shed 4 bases and J 4 bases; nucleotides not matched to a gene: 8. CDR3 length: 15 amino acids. The CDR3 spells CASSPLGQGIETQYF. The DNA of the CDR3 is TGTGCCAGCAGCCCCCTCGGACAGGGGATAGAGACCCAGTACTTC.

V gene TRBV24-1 combines with J gene TRBJ2-6; no firm D call. V was pared by 5 bases and J by 12 bases, with 16 bases between. This CDR3 comprises 14 residues. Germline V CDR1 and CDR2: KGHDR, SFDVKD. CDR3 residues: CATSVGQVGSVLTF. CDR3 DNA: TGTGCCACCAGTGTTGGGCAGGTTGGCAGCGTCCTGACTTTC.

The chain links TRBV2 to TRBJ2-5; TRBD2 matches at 8 bases. This CDR3 region has 14 residues. CDR1 SNHLY and CDR2 FYNNEI come from the germline V gene. V dropped 8 bases and J dropped 4; count of bases not matched to a gene: 9. CDR3 amino acids: CASGVGGGIETQYF. CDR3 bases: TGTGCCAGCGGGGTCGGGGGGGGCATAGAGACCCAGTACTTC.

In DNA form, the CDR3 reads TGTGCCAGTAGTATTGGTGGGCTACCCCCCTATAGCAATCAGCCCCAGCATTTT. It codes for CASSIGGLPPYSNQPQHF. This chain connects TRBV19 to TRBJ1-5; no firm D call. CDR1 LNHDA and CDR2 SQIVND come from the germline V gene (reference sequence). Between the trimmed V and J ends, which lost 3 bases and 0 bases, there was a span of 18 bases. The CDR3 runs to 18 residues.

The rearrangement joins TRBV2 to TRBJ2-1; tentatively, D is TRBD2 (7 bases). Trimming shortened V by 7 bases and J by 1 base, and 14 bases separated the two germline ends. CDR1 is SNHLY, CDR2 FYNNEI, per germline. This CDR3 is 15 amino acids long. DNA of the CDR3: TGTGCCAGCACCCGAGGGGGGGCTTCCTACAATGAGCAGTTCTTC. Translation: CASTRGGASYNEQFF.

The chain combines TRBV6-6 with TRBJ1-1; TRBD1 matches 11 bases. CDR3 length: 15 amino acids. Germline values: CDR1 MNHNY, CDR2 SVGAGI (reference sequence). V was clipped by 1 base and J by 3 bases; unmatched bases: 1. CDR3 sequence reads: CASSYLGQGDTEAFF. DNA for the CDR3: TGTGCCAGCAGTTACTTGGGACAGGGGGACACTGAAGCTTTCTTT.

The rearrangement joins TRBV27 to TRBJ2-3; 11 bases map to TRBD2. V shed 7 bases, J shed 6 bases, and the junction held 9 bases outside the gene matches. Germline-derived CDR1 and CDR2 are MNHEY and SMNVEV (reference sequence). The CDR3 runs 15 residues. The CDR3 region is CASMITSGSFDTQYF. The CDR3 DNA reads TGTGCCAGCATGATCACTAGCGGGAGTTTTGATACGCAGTATTTT.

The chain combines TRBV5-4 with TRBJ2-1; TRBD2 agrees at 7 bases. V was pared by 2 bases and J by 5 bases, with 7 bases of the junction left unmatched. The CDR3 is 15 residues long. Germline CDR1 reads SGHNT; CDR2 reads YYREEE (reference sequence). As DNA, the CDR3 is TGTGCCAGCAGCTTATCTAGCGGAGGGAACAATGAGCAGTTCTTC. Residues: CASSLSSGGNNEQFF.

The gene calls are TRBV29-1 and TRBJ1-2; 10 positions match TRBD1. With V trimmed by 7 bases and J by 4 bases, 9 bases remained unmatched. The CDR3 extends over 14 amino acids. Germline V gene lookup returns CDR1 SQVTM and CDR2 ANQGSEA. This CDR3 is CSAYDRGHGYGYTF. The CDR3 nucleotides are TGCAGCGCATACGACAGGGGGCACGGCTATGGCTACACCTTC.

This clone has only one observation. The rearrangement links TRBV6-1 to TRBJ1-5; D perhaps matches TRBD1 (5 bases). The germline gives CDR1 MNHNS, CDR2 SASEGT. Trimming cost V 3 bases and J 5 bases, with 17 bases left between them. The CDR3 covers 16 residues. CDR3 in DNA: TGTGCCAGCAGTGAGGGGCGAAGGGGCGGATATCAGCCCCAGCATTTT. This codes for CASSEGRRGGYQPQHF.

The chain uses TRBV5-1 and TRBJ1-1; 9 bases map to TRBD1. The J segment lost 7 bases and the V segment lost 5 bases, leaving 3 bases of the junction unmatched. Germline V gives CDR1 SGHRS, CDR2 YFSETQ. This CDR3 has 12 amino acids. Written as DNA, the CDR3 is TGCGCCAGCAGGAGGACAGGGGATGAAGCTTTCTTT. Protein product: CASRRTGDEAFF.